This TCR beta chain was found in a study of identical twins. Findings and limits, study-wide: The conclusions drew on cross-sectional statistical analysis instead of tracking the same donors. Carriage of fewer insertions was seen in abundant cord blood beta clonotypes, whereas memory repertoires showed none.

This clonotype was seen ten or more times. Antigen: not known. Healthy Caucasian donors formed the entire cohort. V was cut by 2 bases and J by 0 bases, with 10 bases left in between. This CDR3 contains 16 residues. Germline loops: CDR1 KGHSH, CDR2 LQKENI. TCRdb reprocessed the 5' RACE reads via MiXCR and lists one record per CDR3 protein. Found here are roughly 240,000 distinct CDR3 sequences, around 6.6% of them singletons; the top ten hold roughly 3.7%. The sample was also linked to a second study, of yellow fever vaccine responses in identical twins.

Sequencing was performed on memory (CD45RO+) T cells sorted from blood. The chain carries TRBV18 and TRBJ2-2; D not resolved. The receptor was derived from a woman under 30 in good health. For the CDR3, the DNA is TGTGCCAGCTCACCAACCCGGAGTACGAACACCGGGGAGCTGTTTTTT. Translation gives CASSPTRSTNTGELFF.